This T cell receptor beta chain was captured by sequencing in a study of shared clonotypes between healthy human individuals. Selected positively for CCR7 and CD45RO-negative, naive CD8 cells excluded terminally differentiated effector memory CD45RA+ cells. Method: immunoSEQ multiplex PCR; TCRdb's copy keeps in-frame clones and lacks some. The data hold about 1,900,000 clones, with approximately 94% observed a single time. Germline CDR1 and CDR2: MNHEY and SVGAGI. The J segment lost 4 bases and the V segment lost 3 bases, leaving 9 bases of the junction unmatched. This CDR3 region has 16 residues. Source material: naive CD8+ T cells sorted from blood. The rearrangement joins TRBV6-5 to TRBJ2-1; 7 nucleotides match TRBD2. This sequence was found in a man aged 18 to 29 in good health. The CDR3 DNA follows: TGTGCCAGCAGTTATAAGGGCGGGAGAGGATACAATGAGCAGTTCTTC. Its translation is CASSYKGGRGYNEQFF.